A single T cell receptor beta chain is shown here with its context. There is no known antigen for this receptor. Per-base qualities were not stored, and no clone one base away is much larger. The entry originates in a study of T cell responses to AZD1222 COVID-19 vaccine (dated by TCRdb to 2020 to 2023). The study in broad terms: AZD1222 recipients given second doses at about 4 weeks or at about 12 weeks were pooled, since spike-specific TCR depth and breadth were not found to differ between the two schedules. A total of roughly 240 trial participants underwent TCR sequencing, of whom around 200 received two doses of AZD1222 and roughly 25 received two doses of the MenACWY control vaccine. Trial participants were enrolled by age into subgroups of 18-55, 56-69 and 70-plus years, and roughly 150, 30 and 60 TCR-sequenced participants, respectively, were included in these subgroups.

Per the publication, the time point label means: baseline before first vaccination. The vaccinee samples were drawn from two UK trials, COV001 and COV002, one of which was a single-blind randomized controlled phase 2/3 trial testing AZD1222 (ChAdOx1 nCoV-19) in healthy adults. For TCRbeta chain sequencing, PBMC samples were collected from trial participants at day 0 and at day 28 after the second dose. The CDR3 regions of human TCRbeta chains were analyzed by immunosequencing. Concerning the study's data processing: TCRs in the repertoires were compared against a reference library of SARS-CoV-2-specific TCRs that had been generated with the MIRA antigen-specificity platform. Breadth was defined as the fraction of unique TCRs that were SARS-CoV-2-associated. Depth was defined as the fraction of total T cells that were SARS-CoV-2-associated. Using the MIRA data, every spike-specific TCR was mapped to the spike region that the TCR reacted to and assigned to either a CD4 or a CD8 class. Log10-transformed breadth and depth values were compared by one-way ANOVA with Sidak's multiple comparisons tests. TCRdb carries this immuneACCESS record with in-frame sequences only. Its versions omit some clonotypes, under half of them owing to an unresolved V gene in the studies checked, with the rest unexplained. Clonal size and the V and J genes are those of that table, whereas D and trimming came from the DNA. Counted in this sample were 90,000 or so clones; approximately 91% of them appeared once. The top ten constitute less than 20% of the sample.

Study-wide conclusions, independent of this receptor: Participants were mostly white British and included more females than males, and it was suggested by the authors that clonal diversity may have been underestimated. Reportedly, almost half of the unique spike-specific TCRs recognized epitopes lying outside the regions that are mutated in the B.1.351 and B.1.1.7 variants. Because no day 14 peak-response samples were available, repertoires were characterized only after the peak T cell response. Only a handful of AZD1222 recipients were SARS-CoV-2 seropositive at baseline, limiting conclusions about previously exposed vaccinees. The 56-69-year group was small, and its depth increase did not reach significance, likely because of low power. Vaccine-associated CD4 TCRs spanned the whole spike protein, with dominant responses in regions 160-218 and 743-854. After two AZD1222 doses, both the breadth and the depth of spike-specific TCRs were significantly higher than at day 0 and than in MenACWY recipients.

The sample consisted of peripheral blood, taken on day 0 of AZD1222 vaccination. The sequence came from an adult in good health.

The CDR3 protein: CASSLGTSLWGEQYF. In nucleotide form, the sequence is TGTGCCAGCAGCTTAGGGACATCCCTATGGGGCGAGCAGTACTTC. The chain is assembled from TRBV7-9 and TRBJ2-7; perhaps TRBD1 is the D gene, with 5 bases matching. V is reduced by 1 base and J by 6 bases, leaving a spacing of 16 bases between them. Looking up the germline V gene (reference sequence) yields CDR1 SEHNR and CDR2 FQNEAQ. Including cysteine and phenylalanine, the CDR3 has 15 amino acids. Solely the CDR3 DNA is kept, with 45 bases framed from the first base.